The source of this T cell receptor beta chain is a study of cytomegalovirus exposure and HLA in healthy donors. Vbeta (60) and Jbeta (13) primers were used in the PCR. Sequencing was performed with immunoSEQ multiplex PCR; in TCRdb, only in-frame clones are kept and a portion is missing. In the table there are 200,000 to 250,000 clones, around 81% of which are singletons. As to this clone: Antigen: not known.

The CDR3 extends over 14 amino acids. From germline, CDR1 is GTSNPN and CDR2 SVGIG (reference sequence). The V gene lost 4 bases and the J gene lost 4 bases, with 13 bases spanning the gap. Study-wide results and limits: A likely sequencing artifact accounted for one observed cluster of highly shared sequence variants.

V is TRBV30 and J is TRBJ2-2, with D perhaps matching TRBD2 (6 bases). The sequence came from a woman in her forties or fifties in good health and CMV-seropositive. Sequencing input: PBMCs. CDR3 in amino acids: CAWNRGITTGELFF. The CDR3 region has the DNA TGTGCCTGGAATCGGGGGATCACCACCGGGGAGCTGTTTTTT.